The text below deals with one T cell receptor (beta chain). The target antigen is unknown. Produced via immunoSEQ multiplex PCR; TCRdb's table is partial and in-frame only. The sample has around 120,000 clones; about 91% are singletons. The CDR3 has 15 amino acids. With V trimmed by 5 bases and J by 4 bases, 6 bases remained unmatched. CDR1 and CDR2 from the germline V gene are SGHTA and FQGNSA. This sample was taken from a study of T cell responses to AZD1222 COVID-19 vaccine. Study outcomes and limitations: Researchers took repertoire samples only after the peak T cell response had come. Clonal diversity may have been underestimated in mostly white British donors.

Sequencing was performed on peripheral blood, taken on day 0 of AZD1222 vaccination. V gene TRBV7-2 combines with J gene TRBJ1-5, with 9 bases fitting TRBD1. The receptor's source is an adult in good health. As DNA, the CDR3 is TGTGCCAGCAGCAATAGGACAGGGGTAAATCAGCCCCAGCATTTT. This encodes CASSNRTGVNQPQHF.